This TCR beta chain was identified in a study of vaccination effects on CD4 cells after COVID-19. Viral peptide pools were used in the ViraFEST assay to expand antigen-specific CD4+ T cells, and sequencing came afterward. Culturing for roughly 9 days preceded CD4+ T cell isolation. Subjects were given two BNT162b2 or mRNA-1273 vaccine doses. Germline values: CDR1 MNHEY, CDR2 SMNVEV (reference sequence). CDR3 length: 13 amino acids. V was cut by 5 bases and J by 3 bases, with 8 bases left in between. Comment on this clone: Its antigen is currently unknown.

Data came from immunoSEQ multiplex PCR; TCRdb stores just in-frame clones and leaves some out. The repertoire holds around 81,000 clones, with 77% as singletons. The input for sequencing was CD4+ T cells from PBMCs cultured with HCoV-OC43 spike peptides, taken after COVID-19 vaccination. Subset defined: HCoV-OC43 spike overlapping peptide pool stimulation. This TCR derives from a human donor who received a COVID-19 vaccine. The chain has TRBV27 and TRBJ2-1; possibly TRBD1 for D (5 bases). CDR3 amino acids: CASSRQYYNEQFF. DNA for the CDR3: TGTGCCAGCAGTAGACAGTACTACAATGAGCAGTTCTTC.